This TCR beta chain stems from a study of blood T cell repertoires in COVID-19. Germline V gene sequence: CDR1 SQVTM, CDR2 ANQGSEA. Trimming pared 4 bases from V and 0 bases from J, leaving 15 bases between. The CDR3 runs to 16 residues. TCRdb keeps only in-frame clones here, not all; method: immunoSEQ multiplex PCR. The data show 150,000 to 200,000 clones, 70% to 90% seen once. This TCR derives from a human donor with active or convalescent COVID-19. The donor label of this sample is uncertain. Specimen: peripheral blood. The chain links TRBV29-1 to TRBJ1-4; D may be TRBD1 (6 bases). Written as DNA, the CDR3 is TGCAGCGTTGGGGGATTACAGGGCGCAACTAATGAAAAACTGTTTTTT. Its translation is CSVGGLQGATNEKLFF.